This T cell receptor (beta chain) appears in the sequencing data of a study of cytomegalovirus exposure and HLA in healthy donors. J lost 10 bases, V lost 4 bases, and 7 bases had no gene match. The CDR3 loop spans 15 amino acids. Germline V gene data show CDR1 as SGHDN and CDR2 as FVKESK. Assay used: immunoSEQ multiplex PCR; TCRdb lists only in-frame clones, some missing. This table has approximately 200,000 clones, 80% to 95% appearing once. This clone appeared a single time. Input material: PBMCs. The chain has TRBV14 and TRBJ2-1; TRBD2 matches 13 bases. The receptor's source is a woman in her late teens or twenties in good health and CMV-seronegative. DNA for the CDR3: TGTGCCAGCAGCCCACGGACTAGCGGGAGTGGGGAGCAGTTCTTC. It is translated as CASSPRTSGSGEQFF.